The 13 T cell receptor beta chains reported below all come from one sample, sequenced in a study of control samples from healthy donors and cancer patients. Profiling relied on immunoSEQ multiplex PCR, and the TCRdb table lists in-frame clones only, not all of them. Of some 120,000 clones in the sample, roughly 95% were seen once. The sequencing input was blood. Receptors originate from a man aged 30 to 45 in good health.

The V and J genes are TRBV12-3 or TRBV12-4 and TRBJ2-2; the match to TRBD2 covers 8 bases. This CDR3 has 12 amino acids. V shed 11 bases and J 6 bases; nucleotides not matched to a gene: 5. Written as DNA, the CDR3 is TGTGCCGGAAAGCGGGGGCCCGGGGAGCTGTTTTTT. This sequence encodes CAGKRGPGELFF.

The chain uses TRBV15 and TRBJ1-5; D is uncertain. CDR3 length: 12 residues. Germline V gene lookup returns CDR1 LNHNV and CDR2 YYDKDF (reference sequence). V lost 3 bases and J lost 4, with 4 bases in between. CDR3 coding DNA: TGTGCCACCAGCAGGAAAAATCAGCCCCAGCATTTT. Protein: CATSRKNQPQHF.

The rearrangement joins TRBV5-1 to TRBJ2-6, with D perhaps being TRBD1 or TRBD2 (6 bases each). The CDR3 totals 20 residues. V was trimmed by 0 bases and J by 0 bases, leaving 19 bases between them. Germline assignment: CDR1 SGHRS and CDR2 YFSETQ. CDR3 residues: CASSLAQVGGGRSGANVLTF. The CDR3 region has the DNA TGCGCCAGCAGCTTGGCCCAGGTGGGGGGCGGTCGCTCTGGGGCCAACGTCCTGACTTTC.

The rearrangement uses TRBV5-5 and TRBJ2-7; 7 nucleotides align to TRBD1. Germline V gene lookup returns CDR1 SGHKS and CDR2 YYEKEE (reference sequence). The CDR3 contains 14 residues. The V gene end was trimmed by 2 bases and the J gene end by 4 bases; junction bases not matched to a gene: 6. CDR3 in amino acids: CASSFGTEDYEQYF. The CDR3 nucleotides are TGTGCCAGCAGCTTCGGGACAGAGGATTACGAGCAGTACTTC.

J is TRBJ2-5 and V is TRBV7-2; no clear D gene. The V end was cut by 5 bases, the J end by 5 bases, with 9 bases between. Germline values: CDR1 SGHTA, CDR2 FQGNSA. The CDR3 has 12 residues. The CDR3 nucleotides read TGTGCCAGCAGCCAAAGTGGGGAGACCCAGTACTTC. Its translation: CASSQSGETQYF.

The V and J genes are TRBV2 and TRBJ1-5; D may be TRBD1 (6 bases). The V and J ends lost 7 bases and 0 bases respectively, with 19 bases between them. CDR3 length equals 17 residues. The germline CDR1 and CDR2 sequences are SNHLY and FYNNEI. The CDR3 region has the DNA TGTGCCAGCACACAAACGGGGGGCCGATATAGCAATCAGCCCCAGCATTTT. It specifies CASTQTGGRYSNQPQHF.

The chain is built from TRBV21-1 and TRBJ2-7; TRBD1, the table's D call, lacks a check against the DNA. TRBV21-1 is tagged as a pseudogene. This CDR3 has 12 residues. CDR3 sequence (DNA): TGTGCCAGCAGCCAGACAGGGTTCGGGCAGTACTTC. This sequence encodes CASSQTGFGQYF.

In nucleotides, the CDR3 is TGTGCCAGCAGCGTAGACAGGGTGAGGGAGACCCAGTACTTC. This translates into CASSVDRVRETQYF. J is TRBJ2-5 and V is TRBV21-1; the table's D call of TRBD1 was not tested on the DNA. TRBV21-1 is tagged as a pseudogene. This CDR3 is 14 amino acids long.

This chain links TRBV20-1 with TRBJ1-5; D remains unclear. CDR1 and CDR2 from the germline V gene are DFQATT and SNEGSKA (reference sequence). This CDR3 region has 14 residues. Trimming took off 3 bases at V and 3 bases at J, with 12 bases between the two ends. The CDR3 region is CSASMIGNNQPQHF. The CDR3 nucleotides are TGCAGTGCTAGTATGATCGGTAACAATCAGCCCCAGCATTTT.

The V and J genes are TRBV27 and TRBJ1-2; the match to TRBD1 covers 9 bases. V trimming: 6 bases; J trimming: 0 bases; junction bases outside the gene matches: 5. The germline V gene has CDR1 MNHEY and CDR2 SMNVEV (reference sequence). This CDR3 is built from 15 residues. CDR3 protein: CASSLRTGANYGYTF. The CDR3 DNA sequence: TGTGCCAGCAGCCTTCGGACAGGGGCTAACTATGGCTACACCTTC.

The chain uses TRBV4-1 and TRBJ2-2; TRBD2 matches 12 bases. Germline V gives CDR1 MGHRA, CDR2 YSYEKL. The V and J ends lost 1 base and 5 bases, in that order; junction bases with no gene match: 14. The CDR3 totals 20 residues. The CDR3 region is CASSQAGGLAGGQGTGELFF. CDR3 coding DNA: TGCGCCAGCAGCCAAGCGGGCGGCCTAGCGGGGGGGCAGGGGACCGGGGAGCTGTTTTTT.

Written as DNA, the CDR3 is TGTGCCAGCAGTTACTCCCAGGAGACCCAGTACTTC. Amino acid sequence: CASSYSQETQYF. V usage is TRBV6-2 or TRBV6-3 and J usage is TRBJ2-5; D gene unclear. Trimming took 0 bases from V and 5 from J, leaving 4 bases between them. Looked up from germline, CDR1 is MNHEY and CDR2 is SVGEGT. This CDR3 comprises 12 residues.

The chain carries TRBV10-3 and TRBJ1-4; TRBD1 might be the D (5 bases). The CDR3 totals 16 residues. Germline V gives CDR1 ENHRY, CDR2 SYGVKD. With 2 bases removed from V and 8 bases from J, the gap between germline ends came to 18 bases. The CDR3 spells CAISEKQPGLGEKLFF. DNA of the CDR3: TGTGCCATCAGTGAGAAACAGCCGGGGCTGGGGGAAAAACTGTTTTTT.